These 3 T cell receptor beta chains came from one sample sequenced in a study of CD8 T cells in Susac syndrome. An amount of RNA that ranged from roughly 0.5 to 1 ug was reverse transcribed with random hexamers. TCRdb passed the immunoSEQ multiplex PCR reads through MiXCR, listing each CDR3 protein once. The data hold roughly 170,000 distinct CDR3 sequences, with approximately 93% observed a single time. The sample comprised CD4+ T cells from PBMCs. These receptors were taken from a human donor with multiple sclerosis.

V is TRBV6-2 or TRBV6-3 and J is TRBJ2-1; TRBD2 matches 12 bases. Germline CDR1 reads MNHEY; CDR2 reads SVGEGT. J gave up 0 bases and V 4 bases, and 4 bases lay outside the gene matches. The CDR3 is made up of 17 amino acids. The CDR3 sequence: CASSSRTSGISYNEQFF. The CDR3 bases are TGTGCCAGCAGTTCTCGGACTAGCGGGATCTCCTACAATGAGCAGTTCTTC.

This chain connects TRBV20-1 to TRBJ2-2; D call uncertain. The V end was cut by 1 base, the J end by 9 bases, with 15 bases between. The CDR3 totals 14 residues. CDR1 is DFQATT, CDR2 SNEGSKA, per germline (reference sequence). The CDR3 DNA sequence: TGCAGTGCTAGAGTCACCCCGGATACGCGGGAGCTGTTTTTT. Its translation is CSARVTPDTRELFF.

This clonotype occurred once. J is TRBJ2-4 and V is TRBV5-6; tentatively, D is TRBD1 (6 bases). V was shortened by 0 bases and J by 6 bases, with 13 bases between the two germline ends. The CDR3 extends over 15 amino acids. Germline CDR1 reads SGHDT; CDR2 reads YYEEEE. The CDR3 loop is CASSLGGPSGNIQYF. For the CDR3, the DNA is TGTGCCAGCAGCTTGGGGGGGCCTTCGGGAAACATTCAGTACTTC. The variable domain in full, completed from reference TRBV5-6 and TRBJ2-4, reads DAGVTQSPTHLIKTRGQQVTLRCSPKSGHDTVSWYQQALGQGPQFIFQYYEEEERQRGNFPDRFSGHQFPNYSSELNVNALLLGDSALYLCASSLGGPSGNIQYFGAGTRLSVL.